The text below deals with one TCR beta chain. Antigen: not known. The CDR3 runs to 15 residues. V lost 1 base to trimming and J lost 7 bases; unmatched junction nucleotides: 6. With 60 Vbeta and 13 Jbeta primers, the PCR was carried out. TCRdb keeps only in-frame clones here, not all; method: immunoSEQ multiplex PCR. The data contain 100,000 to 150,000 clones, roughly 80% of them singletons. This sample is drawn from a study of cytomegalovirus exposure and HLA in healthy donors. Study as a whole: HLA-typed donors were the source of approximately 80 million unique TCRs, which an early data release held. Study conclusions and caveats: In the analysis, some V segments, TRBV6-2 and TRBV6-3 included, were excluded as indistinguishable. Sequence variants that were highly shared formed a cluster that was likely a sequencing artifact. Productive rates of about 87% or about 30% were seen for most TCR beta V segments in an earlier analysis.

This TCR was sampled from a male donor in good health and CMV-seropositive. The specimen sequenced was PBMCs. V is TRBV5-3 and J is TRBJ2-1; 9 bases are shared with TRBD2. TRBV5-3 is designated an ORF whose function remains uncertain. The CDR3 DNA reads as TGTGCCAGAAGCTTGACGGGCGGGAGGGCGAATGAGCAGTTCTTC. It encodes CARSLTGGRANEQFF.